The following is a TCR beta chain sequence with its context. This clonotype was counted between two and nine times. It lacks a known antigen. Per-nucleotide qualities are absent, and no much larger clonotype sits a single base away. The data originate from a study of blood T cells in healthy people across ages (dated by TCRdb to between 2015 and 2017). As for the study more broadly: Template switching captured roughly one uniquely barcoded TCR beta cDNA molecule per two T cells in model experiments. The study analyzed two additional independent replicas of 1 million unique cDNA reads from the same blood draw for two donors, one aged 18 to 30 and one aged 80 or older. Four age groups were formed from the donors: young (average approximately 15 years), middle-aged (around 41), aged (roughly 58) and long-lived (more than 75). To avoid experimental bias, donors of different ages were distributed randomly across sequencing lanes. Age-related changes in TCR beta repertoire diversity were measured in the study by deep sequencing normalized with unique cDNA molecular identifiers. Here is what the overall study found, with its caveats: Observed TCR beta diversity per million T cells fell roughly linearly with age, and a significant reduction was already apparent by age approximately 40. Because profiling used bulk unsorted PBMCs, naive and antigen-experienced compartments could not be compared conclusively. Estimates of total diversity based on one million sequenced T cells were considered lower bounds and underestimates. The percentage of naive T cells measured by flow cytometry correlated strongly with observed TCR beta diversity. Compared with the aged group, the long-lived group had more naive CD4+ T cells, fewer expanded clones and increased TCR diversity, a pattern suggesting age selection. Because the CMV infection status of the donors was unknown, age-related changes in expanded clonotypes may potentially have been confounded.

Donors were a few dozen systemically healthy Caucasian individuals from Russia aged roughly 6 to 90 years. Approximately 9.7 milliliters of peripheral blood were drawn from each donor into EDTA-treated Vacutainer tubes. PBMCs were isolated by Ficoll-Paque density-gradient centrifugation, with at least 6.5 million obtained per sample. Trizol reagent was used to extract total RNA from PBMCs, with at least 6 micrograms per sample. For every donor, flow cytometry on a PBMC aliquot measured the percentage of naive CD45RAhigh/CD27high T cells. Libraries were constructed by 5' RACE. Instrument used: Illumina HiSeq 2500. A second roughly 6 to 12 cycle PCR used a sample-barcoded 5' primer and a J-beta primer mix. Each TCR beta cDNA molecule received a unique molecular identifier from a template-switch 5' adaptor carrying 12 random nucleotides. At least 2.5 million CDR3-containing paired-end reads were obtained from each sample. The Mint cDNA synthesis kit, primed by a TRBC-specific oligonucleotide, was used to synthesize first-strand cDNA from all RNA. Following uracil-DNA glycosylase treatment, a first 18-cycle PCR with universal primers M1SS and BC2_uni_R was performed on all cDNA. Regarding the original processing steps: For normalization, 1 million high-quality reads, each with a distinct molecular identifier, were randomly selected from each sample. Instead of being binned into consensus sequences, reads with shared molecular identifiers were discarded. CDR3 identification, clonotype clustering and error correction used MiTCR with a Q25 quality threshold and the strictest error-elimination algorithm. A nonparametric unseen species model with Euler transformation was used to estimate a lower bound on total TCR beta diversity. TCRdb's own reprocessing of the public reads used fastp at Q25 and MiXCR and kept productive beta chains. Rows with a matching CDR3 protein are joined into one entry that keeps the most common DNA and genes. These V and J calls derive from TCRdb rather than the authors' analysis. The sample table records 1,500,000 or so distinct CDR3 sequences; approximately 59% of these occur just once. Jointly, the top ten make up roughly 7% of the sample.

What was sequenced was blood. The clonotype comes from a man in his late teens or twenties in good health.

The sequence in DNA is TGTGCCAGCAGCCAAGTGTCGGGAATGCAAGAGACCCAGTACTTC. It specifies CASSQVSGMQETQYF. This chain joins TRBV4-2 to TRBJ2-5; a weak D assignment points to TRBD2 (5 bases agree). Including cysteine and phenylalanine, the CDR3 has 15 amino acids. The CDR3 DNA has 45 bases and is translated from base 1. The germline V gene encodes CDR1 LGHNA and CDR2 YNFKEQ. V was cut back by 1 base and J by 2 bases, leaving a gap of 11 bases between them.